This T cell receptor beta chain was observed in a study of shared clonotypes between healthy human individuals. This CDR3 is built from 14 residues. Germline CDR1 and CDR2: SGHTS and YDEGEE. Deletions cut 4 bases from V and 1 base from J, with 11 bases between. Whole-study findings and limits: Non-shared clonotypes displayed generation probabilities falling below those of clonotypes present in all four donors.

The data were produced by immunoSEQ multiplex PCR, yet TCRdb's version contains in-frame clones alone and is incomplete. The sample lists about 1.1 million clones; 75% to 85% were seen once. As regards this clone: Its specificity is unknown. A much larger clone differs from this one at a single base, so this may be a read error.

The genes are TRBV5-8 and TRBJ1-1, with unresolved D. The TCR sequence derives from a man younger than 30 in good health. Some clones in this sample may be carry-over from other donors' samples. Sequenced sample: memory CD4+ T cells from PBMCs. The subset denotes: CD45RA-negative fraction. Written as DNA, the CDR3 is TGTGCCAGCAGCCCCCGGTGGGGGAACACTGAAGCTTTCTTT. This encodes CASSPRWGNTEAFF.